This T cell receptor beta chain was profiled in a study of blood T cell repertoires in COVID-19. The data were produced by immunoSEQ multiplex PCR, yet TCRdb's version contains in-frame clones alone and is incomplete. This sample has roughly 130,000 clones, with approximately 89% found just once. Germline-derived CDR1 and CDR2 are LGHDT and YNNKEL (reference sequence). This CDR3 is built from 18 residues. V lost 3 bases, J lost 0 bases, and 11 bases stayed unmatched. Sequences were obtained from peripheral blood. The chain is built from TRBV3-1 (or the pseudogene TRBV3-2) and TRBJ1-3, with 7 bases fitting TRBD1. This clonotype was sampled from a woman aged 55-69 years with acute or convalescent COVID-19. The CDR3 DNA is TGTGCCAGCAGCCACCAGACAGGGTTTGGGGGCTCTGGAAACACCATATATTTT. Translation gives CASSHQTGFGGSGNTIYF.